This T cell receptor beta chain appears in the sequencing data of a study of T cells in Graves' hyperthyroidism and ophthalmopathy. General study findings and limits: Within blood appeared most thyroid clonotypes that had expanded above 0.001.

RNA transcripts gave rise to amplified TCR beta CDR3 regions. A set of HTBI primers served as the primers for a first-round RT-PCR of the TCR CDR3. TCRdb redid the calling of the multiplex PCR reads with MiXCR, one entry per CDR3 protein. Of 550,000 to 800,000 distinct CDR3 sequences listed, roughly 17% were seen once; the top ten hold roughly a sixth. Germline V gene lookup returns CDR1 MNHEY and CDR2 SMNVEV (reference sequence). V was trimmed by 4 bases and J by 0 bases, leaving 10 bases between them. The CDR3 is 14 residues long. This clonotype was detected many times. Its specificity is unknown. The V call is TRBV27, the J call TRBJ2-7, with D possibly matching TRBD1 (6 bases). This receptor was identified in a middle-aged man with Graves' hyperthyroidism. The sequenced sample consisted of blood. CDR3 DNA sequence: TGTGCCAGCAGTTCCAGGGACACCTCCTACGAGCAGTACTTC. It yields the protein CASSSRDTSYEQYF.